Here is one T cell receptor (beta chain) with its context. The data were produced by immunoSEQ multiplex PCR, yet TCRdb's version contains in-frame clones alone and is incomplete. The sample holds some 1.1 million clones, approximately 77% seen once. The donors, all of them Caucasian adults, lived in Nashville, Tennessee. These data originate in a study of shared clonotypes between healthy human individuals. Germline lookup yields CDR1 LGHNA and CDR2 YSLEER. Trimming removed 3 bases from V and 3 bases from J; junction bases left unmatched: 5. The CDR3 covers 14 residues. This receptor was identified in a man aged 18 to 35 in good health. Some clones in this sample may be carry-over from other donors' samples. Sequenced sample: memory CD4+ T cells from PBMCs. Subset specified: CD45RA-negative fraction. V gene TRBV4-3 combines with J gene TRBJ2-7, with 7 bases identical to TRBD1. The CDR3 nucleotides read TGCGCCAGCAGCCAGGACAGGAGTCTCTACGAGCAGTACTTC. Amino acids: CASSQDRSLYEQYF.